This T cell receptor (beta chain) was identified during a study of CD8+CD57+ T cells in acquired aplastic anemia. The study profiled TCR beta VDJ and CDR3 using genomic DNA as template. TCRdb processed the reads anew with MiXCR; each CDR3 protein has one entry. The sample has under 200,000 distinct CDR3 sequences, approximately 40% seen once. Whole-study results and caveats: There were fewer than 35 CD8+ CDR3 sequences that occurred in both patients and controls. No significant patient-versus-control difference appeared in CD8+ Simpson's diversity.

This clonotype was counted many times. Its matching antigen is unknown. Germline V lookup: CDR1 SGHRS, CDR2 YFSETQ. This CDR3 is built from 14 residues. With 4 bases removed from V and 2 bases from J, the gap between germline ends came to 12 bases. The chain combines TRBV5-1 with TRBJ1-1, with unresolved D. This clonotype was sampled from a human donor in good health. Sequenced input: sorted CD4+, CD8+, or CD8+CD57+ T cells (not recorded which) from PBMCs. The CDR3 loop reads CASSAQQSNTEAFF. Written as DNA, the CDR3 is TGCGCCAGCAGCGCACAACAGAGTAACACTGAAGCTTTCTTT.